These 23 T cell receptor beta chains share one sample of origin, sequenced in a study of shared clonotypes between healthy human individuals. TCRdb's table, derived via immunoSEQ multiplex PCR, lists solely in-frame clones and lacks some. The data show about 480,000 clones, with more than 65% seen just once and roughly 13% held by the top ten. Input material: PBMCs. These receptor sequences come from a woman between 40 and 55 years old in good health. Some clones in this sample may be carry-over from other donors' samples.

This clone was seen only a few times. The chain carries TRBV28 and TRBJ2-7; D unclear. The ends were cut back, 6 bases at V and 1 base at J, with 7 bases in the middle. The germline V gene has CDR1 MDHEN and CDR2 SYDVKM. This CDR3 contains 12 residues. CDR3: CASSGFSYEQYF. In nucleotides, the CDR3 is TGTGCCAGCAGCGGGTTTTCCTACGAGCAGTACTTC.

This clone was detected ten times or more. V is TRBV6-4 and J is TRBJ1-2; a possible D gene is TRBD1 (5 bases). The CDR3 consists of 15 residues. The germline CDR1 and CDR2 sequences are MRHNA and SNTAGT. Trimming took 6 bases from V and 2 from J, leaving 16 bases between them. The CDR3 loop reads CASSPSSGANYGYTF. For the CDR3, the DNA is TGTGCCAGCAGCCCGTCGTCTGGGGCCAACTATGGCTACACCTTC.

This rearrangement joins TRBV11-3 to TRBJ2-7; 9 positions agree with TRBD2. This CDR3 region has 14 residues. J lost 6 bases, V lost 1 base, and 4 bases had no gene match. Germline V gene sequence: CDR1 SGHNT, CDR2 YENEEA. In DNA form, the CDR3 reads TGTGCCAGCAGCTTAGCTGGTAGCGGGGGCGAGCAGTACTTC. Translating gives CASSLAGSGGEQYF.

Comment on this clone: Since a far larger clone is one base different, this is likely a read error. At the DNA level, this CDR3 is encoded by other sequences in the same sample as well. The chain links TRBV4-3 to TRBJ2-1, with TRBD2 matching over 10 bases. Germline V CDR1 and CDR2: LGHNA, YSLEER. The CDR3 spans 15 residues. The CDR3 coding sequence is TGCGCCAGTAGCCAAGCTAGCGGGGGTTACAATGAGCAGTTCTTC. Translated, it gives CASSQASGGYNEQFF.

A remark on this clone: A far larger clone is one nucleotide away, so this likely arose from a read error. J is TRBJ2-3 and V is TRBV7-9; D may be TRBD1 or TRBD2 (5 bases each). The ends were cut back, 4 bases at V and 0 bases at J, with 17 bases in the middle. Germline V gene lookup returns CDR1 SEHNR and CDR2 FQNEAQ (reference sequence). The CDR3 has 17 residues. Written as DNA, the CDR3 is TGTGCCAGCAGCTGGACTGGCGGACATGCTAGCACAGATACGCAGTATTTT. It encodes CASSWTGGHASTDTQYF.

This clone showed up just once. The chain recombines TRBV7-8 with TRBJ1-3; weak D call: TRBD1 (5 bases). The length of the CDR3 is 15 residues. Germline CDR1 SGHVS, CDR2 FQNEAQ. Trimming removed 5 bases at V and 1 base at J, with 12 bases between. The CDR3 region has the DNA TGTGCCAGCAGCCTACACAGGTTTTCTGGAAACACCATATATTTT. This gives the protein CASSLHRFSGNTIYF.

The chain uses TRBV9 and TRBJ2-3, with TRBD2 as a possible D gene (5 bases). The CDR3 covers 18 residues. Trimming stripped 0 bases from V and 0 bases from J, with 17 bases between. Per the germline V gene, CDR1 is SGDLS and CDR2 is YYNGEE. This chain's CDR3 is CASSVDPSGQTSTDTQYF. As DNA, the CDR3 is TGTGCCAGCAGCGTAGACCCGAGCGGCCAAACTAGCACAGATACGCAGTATTTT.

The J gene is TRBJ2-2, the V gene TRBV6-5, with TRBD1 identical over 7 bases. CDR3 length: 14 residues. Germline assignment: CDR1 MNHEY and CDR2 SVGAGI. V was pared by 6 bases and J by 3 bases, with 4 bases of the junction left unmatched. The CDR3 spells CASSRDSYTGELFF. The CDR3 DNA follows: TGTGCCAGCAGCCGGGACAGCTACACCGGGGAGCTGTTTTTT.

V usage is TRBV5-4 and J usage is TRBJ2-5; the match to TRBD2 covers 7 bases. The CDR3 extends over 17 amino acids. Germline V lookup: CDR1 SGHNT, CDR2 YYREEE (reference sequence). V was pared by 0 bases and J by 0 bases, with 8 bases of the junction left unmatched. The CDR3 reads CASSLAAGVEYQETQYF. As DNA, the CDR3 is TGTGCCAGCAGCTTGGCGGCGGGAGTCGAGTACCAAGAGACCCAGTACTTC.

The rearrangement uses TRBV6-1 and TRBJ2-4; 7 bases fit TRBD1. Germline V CDR1 and CDR2: MNHNS, SASEGT. This CDR3 has 13 amino acids. After removal of 9 bases from V and 4 bases from J, the junction contained 6 bases not matched to a gene. The CDR3 nucleotides read TGTGCCAGGCCGGGACAGAAAAAAAACATTCAGTACTTC. Translating gives CARPGQKKNIQYF.

This chain joins TRBV5-1 and TRBJ1-2; D is undetermined. The length of the CDR3 is 14 residues. Germline-derived CDR1 and CDR2 are SGHRS and YFSETQ. V was cut by 2 bases and J by 3 bases, with 11 bases left in between. CDR3 DNA: TGCGCCAGCAGCTTAACACAGATTGACTATGGCTACACCTTC. Translating it yields CASSLTQIDYGYTF.

J is TRBJ2-3 and V is TRBV30; TRBD2 aligns across 15 bases. The ends lost 2 bases at V and 2 bases at J; junction bases unmatched: 8. Germline V gene data show CDR1 as GTSNPN and CDR2 as SVGIG (reference sequence). The CDR3 is made up of 18 amino acids. The CDR3 DNA sequence: TGTGCCTGGAGTCCCGGGACTAGCGGGAGGTCAAACACAGATACGCAGTATTTT. This translates into CAWSPGTSGRSNTDTQYF.

This chain links TRBV19 with TRBJ2-5; unclear D gene. The CDR3 is 14 amino acids. CDR1 is LNHDA and CDR2 is SQIVND in the germline V gene (reference sequence). With 4 bases removed from V and 5 bases from J, the gap between germline ends came to 14 bases. The CDR3 reads CASSRPGQPETQYF. CDR3 nucleotides: TGTGCCAGTAGTAGACCGGGCCAACCGGAGACCCAGTACTTC.

This chain joins TRBV19 and TRBJ2-1; tentative D call: TRBD2 (7 bases). This CDR3 has 16 amino acids. Trimming left V 6 bases short and J 13 bases short, with 28 bases between. The germline gives CDR1 LNHDA, CDR2 SQIVND (reference sequence). CDR3 in DNA: TGTGCCAGTAGCCGAAGGGGGGGGCAGCGGGAAGTACAACAGTTCTTC. It translates to CASSRRGGQREVQQFF.

The rearrangement joins TRBV28 to TRBJ2-5; D may match TRBD1 or TRBD2 (5 bases each). V lost 5 bases, J lost 0 bases, and 16 bases lay in between. CDR1 is MDHEN and CDR2 is SYDVKM in the germline V gene. The CDR3 extends over 16 amino acids. In DNA, the CDR3 is TGTGCCAGCAGTGGGCCGGGACCGCAGTACCAAGAGACCCAGTACTTC. Translated, it gives CASSGPGPQYQETQYF.

V usage is TRBV7-2 and J usage is TRBJ1-1; D might be TRBD1 (5 bases). Germline-derived CDR1 and CDR2 are SGHTA and FQGNSA. The CDR3 runs 14 residues. The V end lost 4 bases, the J end lost 4 bases, and 13 bases lay between the germline ends. The CDR3 loop is CASSWAGGSTEAFF. The CDR3 coding sequence is TGTGCCAGCAGCTGGGCGGGGGGGAGCACTGAAGCTTTCTTT.

The V and J genes are TRBV15 and TRBJ2-5, with D tentatively TRBD1 (5 bases). The germline CDR1 and CDR2 sequences are LNHNV and YYDKDF (reference sequence). The CDR3 consists of 16 residues. V was pared by 1 base and J by 5 bases, with 17 bases between. In DNA form, the CDR3 reads TGTGCCACCAGCAGAGCGGAAACAGGAAAGAGGGAGACCCAGTACTTC. This codes for CATSRAETGKRETQYF.

In its sample, this clone was seen once. V is TRBV13 and J is TRBJ2-7; D gene uncertain. Germline CDR1 PRHDT, CDR2 FYEKMQ (reference sequence). Trimming shortened V by 2 bases and J by 5 bases, and 13 bases separated the two germline ends. This CDR3 has 14 amino acids. The CDR3 loop is CASSLSRTVNEQYF. CDR3 DNA sequence: TGTGCCAGCAGCTTATCCAGGACCGTAAACGAGCAGTACTTC.

A remark on this clone: A junction end diverges from the germline sequence, so it may reflect a read error. The chain employs TRBV11-2 and TRBJ1-2; possibly TRBD1 for D (6 bases). CDR1 is SGHAT, CDR2 FQNNGV, per germline. CDR3 size: 14 residues. The CDR3 nucleotides read TGTGCCAGCAGCTTAACGGACAGTGACTACGGCTACACCTTC. As protein: CASSLTDSDYGYTF.

The rearrangement links TRBV19 to TRBJ2-2; TRBD2 matches 9 bases. J lost 7 bases, V lost 7 bases, and 10 bases had no gene match. Germline V CDR1 and CDR2: LNHDA, SQIVND (reference sequence). The CDR3 covers 15 residues. The CDR3 nucleotides are TGTGCCAGTAAGGCGGCGGGAGGGCCTGGCGGGGAGCTGTTTTTT. Its translation: CASKAAGGPGGELFF.

The chain combines TRBV15 with TRBJ2-7, with a tentative D call TRBD2 (5 bases). The germline CDR1 and CDR2 sequences are LNHNV and YYDKDF (reference sequence). Trimming took off 1 base at V and 2 bases at J, with 21 bases between the two ends. The CDR3 has 18 residues. The chain's CDR3 is CATSRGSTPGSPPYEQYF. DNA of the CDR3: TGTGCCACCAGCAGAGGCTCTACTCCGGGAAGTCCCCCCTACGAGCAGTACTTC.

This chain links TRBV5-1 with TRBJ2-5; D not resolved. The CDR3 runs 12 residues. V lost 0 bases, J lost 3 bases, and 3 bases lay in between. CDR1 is SGHRS, CDR2 YFSETQ, per germline. DNA of the CDR3: TGCGCCAGCAGCTTGGATAAAGAGACCCAGTACTTC. As protein: CASSLDKETQYF.

This rearrangement joins TRBV9 to TRBJ2-1; 11 positions match TRBD2. The CDR3 sequence is 16 residues long. Germline CDR1 SGDLS, CDR2 YYNGEE. The J segment lost 2 bases and the V segment lost 3 bases, leaving 4 bases of the junction unmatched. CDR3 sequence: CASSALAGVPYNEQFF. CDR3 DNA sequence: TGTGCCAGCAGCGCACTAGCGGGGGTTCCCTACAATGAGCAGTTCTTC.